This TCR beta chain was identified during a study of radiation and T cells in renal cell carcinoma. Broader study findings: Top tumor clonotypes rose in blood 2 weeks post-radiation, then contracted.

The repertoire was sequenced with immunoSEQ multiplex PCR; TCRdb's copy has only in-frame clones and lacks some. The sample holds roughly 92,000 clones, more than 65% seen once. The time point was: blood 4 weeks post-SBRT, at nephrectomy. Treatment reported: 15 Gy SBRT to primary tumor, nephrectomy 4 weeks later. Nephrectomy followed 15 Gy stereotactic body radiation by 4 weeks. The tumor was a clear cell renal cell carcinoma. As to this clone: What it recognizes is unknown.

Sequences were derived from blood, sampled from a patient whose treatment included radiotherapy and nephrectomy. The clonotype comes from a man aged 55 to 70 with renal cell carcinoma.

DNA of the CDR3: TGTGCCAGCAGTTCCCGGACAGGGGGCCTCAATGAGCAGTTCTTC. Translated, it gives CASSSRTGGLNEQFF. The rearrangement joins TRBV6-5 to TRBJ2-1; 11 bases map to TRBD1. The CDR3 runs 15 residues. J was trimmed by 6 bases and V by 4 bases; bases with no gene match: 5. Germline V CDR1 and CDR2: MNHEY, SVGAGI.